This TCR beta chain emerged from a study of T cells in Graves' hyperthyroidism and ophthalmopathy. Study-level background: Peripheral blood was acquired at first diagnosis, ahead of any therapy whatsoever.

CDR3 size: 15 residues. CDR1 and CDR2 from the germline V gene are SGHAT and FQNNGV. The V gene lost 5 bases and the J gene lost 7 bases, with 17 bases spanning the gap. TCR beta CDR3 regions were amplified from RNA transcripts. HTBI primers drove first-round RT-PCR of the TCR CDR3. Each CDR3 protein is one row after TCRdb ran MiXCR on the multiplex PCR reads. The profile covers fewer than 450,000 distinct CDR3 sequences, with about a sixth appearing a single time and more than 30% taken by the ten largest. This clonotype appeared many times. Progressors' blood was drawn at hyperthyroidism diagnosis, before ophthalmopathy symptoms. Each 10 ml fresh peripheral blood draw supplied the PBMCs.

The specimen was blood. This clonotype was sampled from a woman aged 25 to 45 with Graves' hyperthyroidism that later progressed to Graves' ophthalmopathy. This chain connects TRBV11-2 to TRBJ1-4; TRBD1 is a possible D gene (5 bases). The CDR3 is CASSPYGGLGEKLFF. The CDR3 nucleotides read TGTGCCAGCAGCCCTTACGGGGGATTAGGTGAAAAACTGTTTTTT. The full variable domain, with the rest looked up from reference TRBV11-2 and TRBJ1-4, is EAGVAQSPRYKIIEKRQSVAFWCNPISGHATLYWYQQILGQGPKLLIQFQNNGVVDDSQLPKDRFSAERLKGVDSTLKIQPAKLEDSAVYLCASSPYGGLGEKLFFGSGTQLSVL.